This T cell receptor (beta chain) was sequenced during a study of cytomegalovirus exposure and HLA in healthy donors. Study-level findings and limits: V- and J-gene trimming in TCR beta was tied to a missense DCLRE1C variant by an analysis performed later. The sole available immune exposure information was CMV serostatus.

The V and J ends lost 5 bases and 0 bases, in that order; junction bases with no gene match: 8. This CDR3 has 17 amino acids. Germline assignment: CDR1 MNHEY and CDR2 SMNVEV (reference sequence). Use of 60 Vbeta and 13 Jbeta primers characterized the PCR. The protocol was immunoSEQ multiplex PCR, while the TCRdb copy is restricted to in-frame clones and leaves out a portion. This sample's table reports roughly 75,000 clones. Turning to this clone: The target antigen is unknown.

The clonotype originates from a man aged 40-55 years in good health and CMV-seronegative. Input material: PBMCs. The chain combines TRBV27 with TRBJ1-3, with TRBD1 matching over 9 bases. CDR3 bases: TGTGCCAGCAGTCCAAGACAGGGGGGTCCCTCTGGAAACACCATATATTTT. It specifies CASSPRQGGPSGNTIYF.